These T cell receptor beta chains were read from a single sample in a study of shared clonotypes between healthy human individuals. Clones were sequenced by immunoSEQ multiplex PCR, and TCRdb holds only the in-frame ones, with some missing. The sample lists some 2 million clones; 85% to 95% were seen once. The material sequenced was naive CD4+ T cells sorted from blood. Receptors originate from a man aged 18 to 29 in good health. CDR3s include the opening cysteine and the closing phenylalanine or tryptophan.

cdr3_aa v_call
CASSGVPRTGSSFF TRBV19
CASSKDRGLEGPLHF TRBV2
CASSYSDSTDTQYF TRBV6-5
CASRIRDRGLPQHF TRBV19
CASSQDLGQNTEAFF TRBV4-3
CASSGVANTGELFF TRBV5-1
CASSPKLGFTYEQYF TRBV2
CASSYQPGTDTQYF TRBV6-5
CASSSNRQGNTEAFF TRBV5-4
CASSSGAEEQYF TRBV18
CASKEGYGNQPQHF TRBV19
CASSTTWTGGYEQYF TRBV19
CASSEERGSAEAFF TRBV6-1
CASSEDMGLNQPQHF TRBV6-1
CASSESGTETYEQYF TRBV2
CAWGRAGELFF TRBV30
CASSLTSGSYEQYF TRBV7-9
CASSIGGTGAQETQYF TRBV19
CASSGALDTEAFF TRBV25-1
CASSQGGVRDGSYEQYF TRBV4-1
CASSFATDRHNEQFF TRBV6-5
CSVESSYEQYF TRBV29-1
CASSLVADSRHEQYF TRBV7-9
CASSRQGGTDTQYF TRBV18
CASSVQLTGSQPQHF TRBV6-1
CASSEGLAFF TRBV2
CASSLGLLATNEKLFF TRBV5-5
CASSLEGTGSYEQYF TRBV5-1
CATSRTGTNYEQYF TRBV10-3
CASTLGASNEKLFF TRBV6-1
CAISEEGSNYEQYF TRBV10-3
CASSLRDHSTDTQYF TRBV11-2
CASRSGTGTTGELFF TRBV6-5
CASSLVSDTQYF TRBV5-1
CASSPDRTGHEQYF TRBV14